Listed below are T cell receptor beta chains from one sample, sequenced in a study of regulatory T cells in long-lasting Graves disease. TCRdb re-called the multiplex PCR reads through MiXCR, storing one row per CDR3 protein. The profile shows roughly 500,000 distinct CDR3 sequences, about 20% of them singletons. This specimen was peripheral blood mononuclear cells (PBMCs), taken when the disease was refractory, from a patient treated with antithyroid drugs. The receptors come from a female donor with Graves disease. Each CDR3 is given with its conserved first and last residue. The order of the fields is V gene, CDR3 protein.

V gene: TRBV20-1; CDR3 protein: CSARDSGTSKYEQYF
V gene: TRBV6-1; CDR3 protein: CASKTYSYEQYF
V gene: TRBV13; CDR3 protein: CASSLVRRGQPDSGNTIYF
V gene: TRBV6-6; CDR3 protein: CASSYSYENEQYF
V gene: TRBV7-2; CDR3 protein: CASSLAGGVSQYF
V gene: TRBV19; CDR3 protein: CASSLPPGTSSGNTIYF
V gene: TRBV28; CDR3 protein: CASTGTGLEVKDGYTF
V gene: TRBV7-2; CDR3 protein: CASSFDRVTEAFF
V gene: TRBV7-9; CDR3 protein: CASSLDVVPYEQYF
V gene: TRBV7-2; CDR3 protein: CASSALLGTQYF
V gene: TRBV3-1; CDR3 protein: CASSQERGREQFF
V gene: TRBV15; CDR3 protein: CATSRDLAASNYGYTF
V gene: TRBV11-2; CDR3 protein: CASSLEAQGVWYF
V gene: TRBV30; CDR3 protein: CMSPGQAETEAFF
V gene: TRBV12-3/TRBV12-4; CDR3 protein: CASSFGRAAPLHF
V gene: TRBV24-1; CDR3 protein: CATKIITGGTQYF
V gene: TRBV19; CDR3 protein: CASSMRQDNEKLFF
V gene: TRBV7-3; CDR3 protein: CASSQQGFDSPLHF
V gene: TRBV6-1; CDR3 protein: CASHRGRTDTQYF
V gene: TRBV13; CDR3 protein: CASSLGLFQETQYF
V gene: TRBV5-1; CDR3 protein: CASSYDSTGDLATNEKLFF
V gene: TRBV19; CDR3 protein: CASSGDRREQYF
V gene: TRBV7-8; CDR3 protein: CASSQDRAGAVANYGYTF
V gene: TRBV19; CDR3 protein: CASSIAGGLYNEQFF
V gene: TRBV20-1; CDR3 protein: CSARIYGQGAGNQPQHF
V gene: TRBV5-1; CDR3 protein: CASSQEGAISGGSRNTGELFF
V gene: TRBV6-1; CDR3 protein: CASRNPDSPLHF
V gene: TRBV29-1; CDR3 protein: CSARGDSNSYEQYF
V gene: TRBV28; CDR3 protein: CASSSPGEKENTEAFF
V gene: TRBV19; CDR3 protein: CASSIWGTGNTIYF
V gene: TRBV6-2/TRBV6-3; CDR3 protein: CASSWTGGPYEQYF
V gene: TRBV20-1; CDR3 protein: CSATPFRDRANQPQHF
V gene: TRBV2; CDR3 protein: CASTPGIGANQPQHF
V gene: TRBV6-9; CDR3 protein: CASSYARGDTGELFF
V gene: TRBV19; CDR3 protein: CASSSGIQGQPQHF
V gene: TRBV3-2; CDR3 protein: CASSQDCRDSSPGETQYF
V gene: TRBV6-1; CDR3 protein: CASSEWSGRMNTEAFF
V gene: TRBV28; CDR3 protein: CASSPPGTPSYEQYF
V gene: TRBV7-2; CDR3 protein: CASSLPTGRNYGYTF